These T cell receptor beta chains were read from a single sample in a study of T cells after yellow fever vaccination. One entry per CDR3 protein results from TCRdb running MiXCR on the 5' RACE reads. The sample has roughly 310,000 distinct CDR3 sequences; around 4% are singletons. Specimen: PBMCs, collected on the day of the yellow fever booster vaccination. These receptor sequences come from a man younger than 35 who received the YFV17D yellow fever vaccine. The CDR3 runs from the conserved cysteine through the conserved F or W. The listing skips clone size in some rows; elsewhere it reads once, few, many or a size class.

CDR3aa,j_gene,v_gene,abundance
CASSWIAGGQGDTQYF,TRBJ2-3,TRBV7-2,few
CASSLASISYNSPLHF,TRBJ1-6,TRBV5-6,-
CASSLTGDGYTF,TRBJ1-2,TRBV6-5,-
CASSPRGGGDYNEQFF,TRBJ2-1,TRBV3-1,many
CASSQDPWVMWQWEQFF,TRBJ2-1,TRBV4-1,few
CASSVAEKGNTIYF,TRBJ1-3,TRBV9,many
CASSYVGLAGGTDTQYF,TRBJ2-3,TRBV6-5,many
CASSADVNTGELFF,TRBJ2-2,TRBV6-4,-
CASSKSGGALYEQFF,TRBJ2-1,TRBV7-7,-
CASSRDGLETQYF,TRBJ2-5,TRBV5-4,many
CSARATGGLNFYGYTF,TRBJ1-2,TRBV20-1,-
CSARDRAAWYEQYF,TRBJ2-7,TRBV20-1,few
CASSLAGRYGYTF,TRBJ1-2,TRBV12-3/TRBV12-4,many
CASSYSGGKETQYF,TRBJ2-5,TRBV6-5,-
CASSLDHGTGQAAYNEQFF,TRBJ2-1,TRBV7-6,-
CASSSQGGNYEQYF,TRBJ2-7,TRBV5-1,many
CASSLEVYGYTF,TRBJ1-2,TRBV7-9,many